This T cell receptor beta chain was sequenced during a study of blood T cell repertoires in COVID-19. Study context: COVID-19 samples, acute and convalescent, were from the United States, Italy and Spain.

Participants were aged about 18 to 90 years, lived in about two dozen US areas, and enrolled virtually. Participant-given clinical history determined each cohort assignment. Authors' methods: By means of reference gene primer amplification, nucleated cell counts were estimated. Produced via immunoSEQ multiplex PCR; TCRdb's table is partial and in-frame only. That table is the source of V, J and clone size, and D and trimming were worked out from the DNA. The sample holds 450,000 to 500,000 clones; about 85% are singletons and the top ten take roughly 0.7%. This CDR3 is 15 amino acids long. V trimming: 1 base; J trimming: 1 base; junction bases outside the gene matches: 1. Germline CDR1 ENHRY, CDR2 SYGVKD.

Sample: PBMCs or T cells enriched from blood (not recorded which). The receptor comes from a woman between 18 and 30 years old who had recovered from COVID-19. The chain recombines TRBV10-3 with TRBJ2-3, with 8 bases lining up with TRBD2. This chain's CDR3 is CAISEWRGGTDTQYF. CDR3 coding DNA: TGTGCCATCAGTGAGTGGCGGGGGGGCACAGATACGCAGTATTTT.